This paragraph reports one T cell receptor beta chain. No DNA is given; TCRdb re-called the 5' RACE reads and lists each CDR3 protein once. The table counts 400,000 to 550,000 distinct CDR3 sequences; approximately 7% lies in the top ten. This entry is derived from a study of T cells expressing NK-cell markers. The TCR originated in a woman between 18 and 75 years old in good health. Input material: blood T cells: a sorted CD56 or NKG2C T cell subset, CD4+ or CD8+ T cells, or bulk PBMC T cells (not recorded which).

The CDR3 sequence: CASSLTPVEDTGELFF. This sequence joins TRBV7-3 and TRBJ2-2; TCRdb picks TRBD2, but there is no DNA to check that call. This CDR3 has 16 residues. Germline CDR1 reads SGHTA; CDR2 reads FQGTGA.